This T cell receptor beta chain was retrieved from a study of T-cell memory formation after mild COVID-19. 5'RACE, which relied on constant-segment primers, yielded TCR alpha and TCR beta cDNA libraries carrying sample barcodes and UMIs. One entry per CDR3 protein, called by TCRdb with MiXCR from the 5' RACE reads. Of 40,000 to 55,000 distinct CDR3 sequences in the sample, about 12% were seen once. CDR1 and CDR2 from the germline V gene are MRHNA and SNTAGT. The ends were cut back, 3 bases at V and 3 bases at J, with 13 bases in the middle. This CDR3 comprises 15 residues. The material sequenced was PBMCs or a T cell subset sorted from them (not recorded which). This TCR derives from a man in his late teens or twenties who had mild COVID-19 (a few samples of this study predate the infection). Cell type and time point are not known. This chain uses TRBV6-4 with TRBJ2-3; D possibly corresponds to TRBD2 (5 bases). CDR3 bases: TGTGCCAGCAGTGAATCACTAGAAAGGACAGATACGCAGTATTTT. This codes for CASSESLERTDTQYF.